A selection of T cell receptor beta chains follows, all from one sample in a study of blood T cell repertoires in COVID-19. TCRdb's table, derived via immunoSEQ multiplex PCR, lists solely in-frame clones and lacks some. The data show a few hundred thousand clones, 87% seen once. Sequencing used PBMCs or T cells enriched from blood (not recorded which). These receptors all stem from a young woman who had recovered from COVID-19. The CDR3 runs from the conserved cysteine through the conserved F or W. The order of the fields is J gene, V gene, CDR3 protein.

TRBJ2-7	TRBV13	CASSTDRGHQVDEQYF
TRBJ2-1	TRBV9	CASSASGALSYNEQFF
TRBJ1-4	TRBV5-6	CASSTDRGYDEKLFF
TRBJ1-5	TRBV6-2/TRBV6-3	CASSYSKNSNQPQHF
TRBJ2-5	TRBV5-1	CASSLGGGTSGKETQYF
TRBJ2-7	TRBV6-5	CASSYSGVHEQYF
TRBJ2-3	TRBV3-1/TRBV3-2	CASSQDRLGRTDTQYF
TRBJ1-4	TRBV7-2	CASKKSRVFVEKLFF
TRBJ1-6	TRBV6-5	CASSYSGQYNSPLHF
TRBJ1-1	TRBV19	CASSIDRTGRNTEAFF
TRBJ2-1	TRBV27	CASSPTGYNEQFF
TRBJ2-7	TRBV9	CASSGLANAYEQYF
TRBJ1-2	TRBV6-5	CASRAGNYGYTF
TRBJ2-1	TRBV7-2	CASSLGSSGGNEQFF
TRBJ2-3	TRBV14	CASSQVSSTDTQYF
TRBJ2-5	TRBV5-6	CASSLWGSEETQYF
TRBJ2-7	TRBV9	CASSVGSGGAYEQYF
TRBJ1-2	TRBV7-2	CASSRGQLMHTF
TRBJ2-3	TRBV21-1	CASSKEGRRGLIISTDTQYF
TRBJ1-6	TRBV25-1	CASSGSRDYNSPLHF
TRBJ2-7	TRBV11-2	CASSLAPRGKTYEQYF
TRBJ2-7	TRBV18	CASSPGTEEYF
TRBJ2-6	TRBV6-5	CASSYRGSAGANVLTF
TRBJ1-2	TRBV19	CASSIGQGALGYTF
TRBJ1-5	TRBV19	CASRDRGPQSAQHF
TRBJ2-5	TRBV5-1	CASSLGQGGRETQYF